This record covers a single T cell receptor (beta chain). Its antigen is currently unknown. The data were obtained in a study of cytomegalovirus exposure and HLA in healthy donors. Study-level information: Earlier sequencing of about 179 million T cells yielded 100 million to 120 million unique TCR beta sequences.

Germline V lookup: CDR1 SEHNR, CDR2 FQNEAQ (reference sequence). This CDR3 has 14 amino acids. Trimming shortened V by 5 bases and J by 2 bases, and 13 bases separated the two germline ends. 13 Jbeta primers and 60 Vbeta primers were used for the PCR. Sequencing used immunoSEQ multiplex PCR; TCRdb keeps in-frame clones, though not all of them. The repertoire consists of 110,000 to 150,000 clones, with roughly 80% occurring once and the leading ten covering 1.2%. Study-level results: Cytomegalovirus status was reportedly diagnosed by the classifier with high specificity and sensitivity. Judged likely to be a sequencing artifact was a cluster of highly shared sequence variants. Equally common other TCR beta chains were less clonally expanded than HLA-associated ones, a later analysis found.

The receptor was isolated from a female donor in good health and CMV-seronegative. The sample consisted of PBMCs. This chain joins TRBV7-9 and TRBJ2-7; possible D gene TRBD2, 6 bases. The CDR3 DNA reads TGTGCCAGCAGCGGGGAGGCGACTCCCTACGAGCAGTACTTC. Translation: CASSGEATPYEQYF.